The entry below gives a single T cell receptor (beta chain) sequence along with its context. Its matching antigen is unknown. Brentuximab vedotin exposure varied, and every patient relapsed after autologous stem cell transplantation. The data belong to a study of PD-1 blockade in classical Hodgkin lymphoma. Points from the study as a whole: At baseline, newly diagnosed patients reportedly showed less TCR diversity than healthy donors.

Produced via immunoSEQ multiplex PCR; TCRdb's table is partial and in-frame only. The data hold tens of thousands of clones, with roughly 78% observed a single time. The germline V gene encodes CDR1 SEHNR and CDR2 FQNEAQ (reference sequence). The CDR3 totals 17 residues. Trimming pared 2 bases from V and 4 bases from J, leaving 20 bases between. Here the sequenced sample was peripheral blood mononuclear cells (PBMCs), taken before the second cycle of nivolumab. The TCR sequence derives from a human donor with classical Hodgkin lymphoma. The chain joins TRBV7-9 to TRBJ1-2; D is unresolved. The CDR3 spells CASSLYPPILFPYGYTF. The CDR3 DNA follows: TGTGCCAGCAGCTTATATCCCCCTATCCTATTCCCCTATGGCTACACCTTC.